The 26 T cell receptor beta chains reported below all come from one sample, sequenced in a study of blood T cell repertoires in COVID-19. Assay used: immunoSEQ multiplex PCR; TCRdb lists only in-frame clones, some missing. The table lists around 390,000 clones, around nine tenths of them singletons. The specimen sequenced was PBMCs or T cells enriched from blood (not recorded which). The receptors derive from a woman in her forties or fifties who had recovered from COVID-19.

J is TRBJ1-1 and V is TRBV5-1; D is perhaps TRBD1 (5 bases). Germline V gives CDR1 SGHRS, CDR2 YFSETQ. This CDR3 has 13 residues. V lost 5 bases and J 1 base, leaving 9 bases between the germline ends. CDR3 sequence: CASRVGQNTEAFF. The CDR3 DNA is TGCGCCAGCAGAGTTGGACAGAACACTGAAGCTTTCTTT. Full variable domain (remainder filled in from reference TRBV5-1 and TRBJ1-1): KAGVTQTPRYLIKTRGQQVTLSCSPISGHRSVSWYQQTPGQGLQFLFEYFSETQRNKGNFPGRFSGRQFSNSRSEMNVSTLELGDSALYLCASRVGQNTEAFFGQGTRLTVV.

V is TRBV2 and J is TRBJ1-4; D may be TRBD1 (5 bases). Deletions cut 10 bases from V and 5 bases from J, with 23 bases between. This CDR3 contains 16 residues. CDR1 and CDR2 from the germline V gene are SNHLY and FYNNEI. The CDR3 protein is CATFQGGRTANEKLFF. The CDR3 DNA reads as TGTGCCACCTTCCAGGGCGGACGAACCGCGAATGAAAAACTGTTTTTT.

The V and J genes are TRBV19 and TRBJ1-1; 9 nucleotides align to TRBD1. J lost 0 bases, V lost 3 bases, and 8 bases had no gene match. The V gene's germline CDR1 is LNHDA and CDR2 SQIVND (reference sequence). This CDR3 comprises 17 residues. The CDR3 nucleotides read TGTGCCAGTAGTATCCCGACAGGGGGGGTAATGAACACTGAAGCTTTCTTT. It yields the protein CASSIPTGGVMNTEAFF.

The gene calls are TRBV2 and TRBJ1-4, with no clear D. Germline CDR1 and CDR2: SNHLY and FYNNEI. V gave up 6 bases and J gave up 7 bases, with 9 bases separating them. The CDR3 totals 12 residues. The CDR3 bases are TGTGCCAGCAGAGGACTTGGTGAAAAACTGTTTTTT. It encodes CASRGLGEKLFF.

The gene calls are TRBV6-2 or TRBV6-3 and TRBJ2-1; 9 bases map to TRBD2. The CDR3 is 13 residues long. V shed 5 bases and J 10 bases; nucleotides not matched to a gene: 6. Per the germline V gene, CDR1 is MNHEY and CDR2 is SVGEGT. CDR3 sequence (DNA): TGTGCCAGCAGTCCCGGGCTAGCGGGGGAGCAGTTCTTC. Protein product: CASSPGLAGEQFF.

The genes are TRBV5-1 and TRBJ2-2; a possible D gene is TRBD2 (5 bases). This CDR3 contains 16 residues. The germline V gene has CDR1 SGHRS and CDR2 YFSETQ. Trimming took off 2 bases at V and 0 bases at J, with 11 bases between the two ends. CDR3: CASSFSSRSNTGELFF. CDR3 nucleotide sequence: TGCGCCAGCAGCTTTTCTAGCAGATCGAACACCGGGGAGCTGTTTTTT.

This clone was seen once. The CDR3 DNA reads as TGTGCCAGCTCACCCCAAACTCGGACAACAGCACTAAGGGACTATGGCTACACCTTC. Translating gives CASSPQTRTTALRDYGYTF. This chain connects TRBV18 to TRBJ1-2; a weak D match, TRBD1 (5 bases). V lost 3 bases to trimming and J lost 3 bases, with 26 bases between them. Germline CDR1 KGHSH, CDR2 LQKENI. The CDR3 has 19 residues.

The chain links TRBV5-1 to TRBJ2-7; D perhaps matches TRBD1 (6 bases). The CDR3 is made up of 15 amino acids. V was clipped by 0 bases and J by 5 bases, with 15 bases between them. In germline, CDR1 is SGHRS, CDR2 YFSETQ. The CDR3 region has the DNA TGCGCCAGCAGCTTGGGGTCCCGGGACATCCACGAGCAGTACTTC. Translating it yields CASSLGSRDIHEQYF.

The chain carries TRBV24-1 and TRBJ1-1, with 9 bases fitting TRBD1. The CDR3 contains 15 residues. Germline V gene data show CDR1 as KGHDR and CDR2 as SFDVKD. V lost 3 bases, J lost 4 bases, and 5 bases stayed unmatched. The CDR3 DNA is TGTGCCACCAGTGATGCGGGACAGGGTGGCACTGAAGCTTTCTTT. Protein product: CATSDAGQGGTEAFF.

The chain is built from TRBV29-1 and TRBJ1-2; 7 positions match TRBD1. The V and J ends lost 5 bases and 6 bases, in that order; junction bases with no gene match: 9. The CDR3 loop spans 13 amino acids. Per germline, CDR1 SQVTM and CDR2 ANQGSEA. Here the CDR3 reads CSVSVLTGDGYTF. CDR3 DNA: TGCAGCGTTTCGGTCCTCACAGGGGATGGCTACACCTTC.

The J gene is TRBJ2-4, the V gene TRBV18, with 15 bases aligning to TRBD2. The ends lost 4 bases at V and 6 bases at J; junction bases unmatched: 10. Germline CDR1 and CDR2: KGHSH and LQKENI. The CDR3 is made up of 18 amino acids. The CDR3 bases are TGTGCCAGCTCACTCGATGGACTAGCGGGGGGGCGTGGAAACATTCAGTACTTC. Protein product: CASSLDGLAGGRGNIQYF.

V gene TRBV19 combines with J gene TRBJ2-7; 7 bases map to TRBD1. The ends lost 7 bases at V and 2 bases at J; junction bases unmatched: 8. CDR1 is LNHDA and CDR2 is SQIVND in the germline V gene (reference sequence). There are 14 residues in the CDR3. The CDR3 loop is CASTSGTVPYEQYF. The CDR3 nucleotides read TGTGCCAGTACATCCGGGACAGTCCCCTACGAGCAGTACTTC.

The V gene is TRBV3-1 (or the pseudogene TRBV3-2), the J gene TRBJ1-6, with D hard to call. The V end lost 0 bases, the J end lost 8 bases, and 5 bases lay between the germline ends. This CDR3 comprises 13 residues. The germline V gene encodes CDR1 LGHDT and CDR2 YNNKEL (reference sequence). DNA of the CDR3: TGTGCCAGCAGCCAAGACAGCGATTCACCCCTCCACTTT. It yields the protein CASSQDSDSPLHF.

This clone showed up many times. V usage is TRBV19 and J usage is TRBJ2-2; a possible D gene is TRBD1 (6 bases). In germline, CDR1 is LNHDA, CDR2 SQIVND (reference sequence). V lost 6 bases and J 2 bases, leaving 10 bases between the germline ends. This CDR3 spans 14 amino acids. The DNA of the CDR3 is TGTGCCAGTAGGACACAGGGTAACACCGGGGAGCTGTTTTTT. Translated: CASRTQGNTGELFF.

The genes are TRBV3-1 (or the pseudogene TRBV3-2) and TRBJ1-4; a weak D match, TRBD1 (6 bases). Germline lookup yields CDR1 LGHDT and CDR2 YNNKEL (reference sequence). Trimming left V 6 bases short and J 3 bases short, with 14 bases between. This CDR3 has 15 residues. The CDR3 region has the DNA TGTGCCAGCAGTAACACAGGGCCAGCTAATGAAAAACTGTTTTTT. This codes for CASSNTGPANEKLFF.

The chain employs TRBV3-1 (or the pseudogene TRBV3-2) and TRBJ1-2; tentative D call: TRBD1 (6 bases). CDR1 LGHDT and CDR2 YNNKEL come from the germline V gene (reference sequence). With 3 bases removed from V and 2 bases from J, the gap between germline ends came to 13 bases. The CDR3 length is 15 residues. The CDR3 is CASSHQTRGNYGYTF. CDR3 sequence (DNA): TGTGCCAGCAGCCACCAAACCAGGGGCAACTATGGCTACACCTTC.

The chain links TRBV2 to TRBJ1-5; D may be TRBD1 (5 bases). Per germline, CDR1 SNHLY and CDR2 FYNNEI. V was cut by 6 bases and J by 3 bases, with 15 bases left in between. The CDR3 contains 15 residues. The CDR3 protein is CASSRQGRDNQPQHF. The CDR3 DNA is TGTGCCAGCAGCCGCCAGGGAAGGGACAATCAGCCCCAGCATTTT.

This clone showed up many times. This chain connects TRBV29-1 to TRBJ1-5; tentative D call: TRBD1 (6 bases). The CDR3 extends over 14 amino acids. Trimming stripped 4 bases from V and 7 bases from J, with 17 bases between. Germline loops: CDR1 SQVTM, CDR2 ANQGSEA. The CDR3 here is CSVGGQGQEQPQHF. The CDR3 DNA is TGCAGCGTTGGGGGGCAGGGGCAGGAGCAGCCCCAGCATTTT.

The gene calls are TRBV3-1 (or the pseudogene TRBV3-2) and TRBJ1-2, with TRBD1 matching 7 bases. V trimming: 5 bases; J trimming: 6 bases; junction bases outside the gene matches: 15. Germline V lookup: CDR1 LGHDT, CDR2 YNNKEL (reference sequence). CDR3 length: 16 residues. CDR3 coding DNA: TGTGCCAGCAGCTCCACACTGACAGGGCAGGGAAATGGCTACACCTTC. Protein: CASSSTLTGQGNGYTF.

The chain couples TRBV9 to TRBJ2-7; 9 bases are a match to TRBD1. V was pared by 2 bases and J by 4 bases, with 4 bases of the junction left unmatched. The CDR3 is 14 amino acids. Germline lookup yields CDR1 SGDLS and CDR2 YYNGEE. As DNA, the CDR3 is TGTGCCAGCAGCGTTACAGGGGGCTGGTACGAGCAGTACTTC. As protein: CASSVTGGWYEQYF.

The chain combines TRBV6-2 or TRBV6-3 with TRBJ2-2; 7 positions agree with TRBD1. The CDR3 has 15 amino acids. Trimming took 5 bases from V and 4 from J; bases not matched to a gene: 7. Germline loops: CDR1 MNHEY, CDR2 SVGEGT. As DNA, the CDR3 is TGTGCCAGCAGTACAGGGGATGGGAGCACCGGGGAGCTGTTTTTT. Translated: CASSTGDGSTGELFF.

The gene calls are TRBV12-3 or TRBV12-4 and TRBJ1-5; D might be TRBD1 (5 bases). This CDR3 contains 13 residues. The V and J ends lost 7 bases and 6 bases respectively, with 13 bases between them. The CDR3 sequence is CASTPGGAQPQHF. The CDR3 region has the DNA TGTGCCAGCACCCCGGGAGGGGCTCAGCCCCAGCATTTT.

CDR3 in amino acids: CATSDDRGLGNEQYF. The CDR3 coding sequence is TGTGCCACCAGTGATGACAGGGGGCTTGGGAACGAGCAGTACTTC. The chain is built from TRBV24-1 and TRBJ2-7, with 10 bases aligning to TRBD1. The CDR3 has 15 amino acids. The trim removed 3 bases at V and 5 bases at J, leaving 6 bases unmatched. CDR1 is KGHDR and CDR2 is SFDVKD in the germline V gene.

CDR3 sequence: CASSQELAGMRTGELFF. In nucleotides, the CDR3 is TGCGCCAGCAGCCAAGAGCTGGCAGGGATGAGGACCGGGGAGCTGTTTTTT. The V call is TRBV4-3, the J call TRBJ2-2; weak D call: TRBD1 (5 bases). Germline assignment: CDR1 LGHNA and CDR2 YSLEER. V was pared by 0 bases and J by 5 bases, with 16 bases between. This CDR3 is built from 17 residues.

The chain links TRBV4-1 to TRBJ2-2; 8 nucleotides line up with TRBD1. The ends lost 4 bases at V and 6 bases at J; junction bases unmatched: 10. CDR3 size: 16 residues. Per the germline V gene, CDR1 is MGHRA and CDR2 is YSYEKL. CDR3 in DNA: TGCGCCAGCAGCCTCCTAGGGACAGGCCAAGCCGGGGAGCTGTTTTTT. Amino acid sequence: CASSLLGTGQAGELFF.

The CDR3 region is CASSQDPMSNQPQHF. The CDR3 DNA follows: TGCGCCAGCAGCCAAGACCCTATGAGCAATCAGCCCCAGCATTTT. V and J are TRBV4-1 and TRBJ1-5, with D hard to call. Trimming removed 0 bases at V and 1 base at J, with 7 bases between. The CDR3 is 15 amino acids. Germline V lookup: CDR1 MGHRA, CDR2 YSYEKL.